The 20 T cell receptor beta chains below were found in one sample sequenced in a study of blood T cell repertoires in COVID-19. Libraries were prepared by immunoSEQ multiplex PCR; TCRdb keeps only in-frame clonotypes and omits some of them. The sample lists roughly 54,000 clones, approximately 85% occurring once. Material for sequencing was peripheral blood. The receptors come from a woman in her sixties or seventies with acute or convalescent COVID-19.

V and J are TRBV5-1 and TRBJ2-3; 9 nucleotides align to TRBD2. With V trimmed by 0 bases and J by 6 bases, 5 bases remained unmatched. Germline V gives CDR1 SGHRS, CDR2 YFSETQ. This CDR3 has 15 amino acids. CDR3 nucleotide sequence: TGCGCCAGCAGCTTGGGACTAGCGGCCCCGGATACGCAGTATTTT. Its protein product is CASSLGLAAPDTQYF.

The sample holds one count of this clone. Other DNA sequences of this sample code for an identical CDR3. Here the CDR3 DNA reads TGTGCCTGGAGTGTACAAAGCAATCAGCCCCAGCATTTT. Amino acid sequence: CAWSVQSNQPQHF. The V and J genes are TRBV30 and TRBJ1-5; D gene ambiguous. This CDR3 is 13 amino acids long. The germline gives CDR1 GTSNPN, CDR2 SVGIG (reference sequence). V was pared by 0 bases and J by 1 base, with 4 bases between.

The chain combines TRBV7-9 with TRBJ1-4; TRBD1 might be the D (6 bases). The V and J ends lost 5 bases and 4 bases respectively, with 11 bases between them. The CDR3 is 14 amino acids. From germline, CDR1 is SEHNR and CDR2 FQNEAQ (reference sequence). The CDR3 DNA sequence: TGTGCCAGCAGCGGACAGCCCCTTAATGAAAAACTGTTTTTT. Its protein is CASSGQPLNEKLFF. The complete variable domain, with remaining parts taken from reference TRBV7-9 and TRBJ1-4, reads DTGVSQNPRHKITKRGQNVTFRCDPISEHNRLYWYRQTLGQGPEFLTYFQNEAQLEKSRLLSDRFSAERPKGSFSTLEIQRTEQGDSAMYLCASSGQPLNEKLFFGSGTQLSVL.

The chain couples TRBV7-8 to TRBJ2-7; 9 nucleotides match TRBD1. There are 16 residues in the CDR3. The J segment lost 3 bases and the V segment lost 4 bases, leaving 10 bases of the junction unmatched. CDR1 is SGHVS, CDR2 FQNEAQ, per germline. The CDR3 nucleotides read TGTGCCAGCAGCTACGTACTGGACAGGGGCGGCTACGAGCAGTACTTC. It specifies CASSYVLDRGGYEQYF.

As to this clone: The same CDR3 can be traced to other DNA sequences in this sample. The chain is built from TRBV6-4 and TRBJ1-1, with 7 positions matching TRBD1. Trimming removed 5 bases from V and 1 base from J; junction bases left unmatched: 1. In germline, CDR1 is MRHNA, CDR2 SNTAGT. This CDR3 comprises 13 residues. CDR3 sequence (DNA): TGTGCCAGCAGTCGGACAGGGAACACTGAAGCTTTCTTT. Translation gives CASSRTGNTEAFF.

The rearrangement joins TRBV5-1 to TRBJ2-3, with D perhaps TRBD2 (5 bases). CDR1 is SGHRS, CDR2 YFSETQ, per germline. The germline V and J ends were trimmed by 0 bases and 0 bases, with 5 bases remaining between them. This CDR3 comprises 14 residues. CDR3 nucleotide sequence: TGCGCCAGCAGCTTGGGGACTAGCACAGATACGCAGTATTTT. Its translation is CASSLGTSTDTQYF.

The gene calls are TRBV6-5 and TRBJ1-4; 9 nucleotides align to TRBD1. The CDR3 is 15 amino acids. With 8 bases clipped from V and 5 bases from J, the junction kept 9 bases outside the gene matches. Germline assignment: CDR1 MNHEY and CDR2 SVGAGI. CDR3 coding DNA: TGTGCCAGCGGATCTTGGACAGGGGTGAATGAAAAACTGTTTTTT. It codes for CASGSWTGVNEKLFF.

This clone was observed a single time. CDR3 bases: TGCGCCAGCAGAGTACAGGGTAACACCGGGGAGCTGTTTTTT. This codes for CASRVQGNTGELFF. The gene calls are TRBV5-1 and TRBJ2-2; D is possibly TRBD1 (6 bases). This CDR3 has 14 amino acids. The germline gives CDR1 SGHRS, CDR2 YFSETQ. The V end was cut by 5 bases, the J end by 2 bases, with 10 bases between.

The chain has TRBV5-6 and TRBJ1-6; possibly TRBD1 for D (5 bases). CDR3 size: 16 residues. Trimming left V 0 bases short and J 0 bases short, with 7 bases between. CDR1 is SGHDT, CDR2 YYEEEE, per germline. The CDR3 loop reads CASSLARGSYNSPLHF. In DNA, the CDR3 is TGTGCCAGCAGCTTGGCAAGGGGCTCCTATAATTCACCCCTCCACTTT. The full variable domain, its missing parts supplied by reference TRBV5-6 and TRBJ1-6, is DAGVTQSPTHLIKTRGQQVTLRCSPKSGHDTVSWYQQALGQGPQFIFQYYEEEERQRGNFPDRFSGHQFPNYSSELNVNALLLGDSALYLCASSLARGSYNSPLHFGNGTRLTVT.

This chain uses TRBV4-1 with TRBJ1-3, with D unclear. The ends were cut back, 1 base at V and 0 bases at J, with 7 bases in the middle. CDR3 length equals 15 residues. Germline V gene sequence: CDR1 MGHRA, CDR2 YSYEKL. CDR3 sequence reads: CASSQAGLSGNTIYF. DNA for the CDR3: TGCGCCAGCAGCCAAGCCGGACTCTCTGGAAACACCATATATTTT.

The CDR3 DNA reads TGTGCCAGTAGTAGGGCGGGGAACTCCTATAATTCACCCCTCCACTTT. As protein: CASSRAGNSYNSPLHF. This rearrangement joins TRBV19 to TRBJ1-6; D is uncertain. The germline CDR1 and CDR2 sequences are LNHDA and SQIVND (reference sequence). V gave up 4 bases and J gave up 0 bases, with 10 bases separating them. The CDR3 spans 16 residues.

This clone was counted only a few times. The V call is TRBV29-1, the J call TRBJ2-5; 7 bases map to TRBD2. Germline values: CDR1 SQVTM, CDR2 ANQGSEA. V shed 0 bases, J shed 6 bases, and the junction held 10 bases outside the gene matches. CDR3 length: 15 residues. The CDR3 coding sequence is TGCAGCGTTGAAGATCACCCGCGGGAGCCGAAGACCCAGTACTTC. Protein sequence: CSVEDHPREPKTQYF.

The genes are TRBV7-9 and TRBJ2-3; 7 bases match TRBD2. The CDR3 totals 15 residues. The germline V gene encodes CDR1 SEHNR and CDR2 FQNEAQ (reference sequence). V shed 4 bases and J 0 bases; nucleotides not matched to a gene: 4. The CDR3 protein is CASSSPGGSTDTQYF. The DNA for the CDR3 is TGTGCCAGCAGCTCGCCCGGGGGGAGCACAGATACGCAGTATTTT.

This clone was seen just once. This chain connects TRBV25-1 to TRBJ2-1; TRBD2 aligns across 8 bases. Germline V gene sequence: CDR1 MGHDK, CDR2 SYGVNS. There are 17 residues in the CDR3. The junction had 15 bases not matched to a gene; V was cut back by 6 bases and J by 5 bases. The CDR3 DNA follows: TGTGCCAGCAGCTCTCCCGGTGGTGGGACTAGAAACAATGAGCAGTTCTTC. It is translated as CASSSPGGGTRNNEQFF.

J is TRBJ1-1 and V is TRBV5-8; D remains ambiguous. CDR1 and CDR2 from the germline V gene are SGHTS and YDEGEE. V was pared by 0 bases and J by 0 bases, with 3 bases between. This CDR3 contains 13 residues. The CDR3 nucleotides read TGTGCCAGCAGCTTGGTCATGAACACTGAAGCTTTCTTT. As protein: CASSLVMNTEAFF.

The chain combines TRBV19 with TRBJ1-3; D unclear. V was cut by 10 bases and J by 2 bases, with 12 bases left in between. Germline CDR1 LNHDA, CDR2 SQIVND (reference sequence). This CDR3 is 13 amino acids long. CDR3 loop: CATSEGAGNTIYF. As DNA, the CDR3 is TGTGCCACCAGCGAGGGAGCTGGAAACACCATATATTTT.

This chain's CDR3 is CASSQGQGAIGHGYTF. The CDR3 region has the DNA TGTGCCAGCAGCCAAGGTCAGGGGGCGATCGGGCATGGCTACACCTTC. The rearrangement links TRBV3-1 (or the pseudogene TRBV3-2) to TRBJ1-2, with TRBD1 identical over 8 bases. Per germline, CDR1 LGHDT and CDR2 YNNKEL (reference sequence). The CDR3 has 16 amino acids. Trimming cost V 1 base and J 6 bases; bases outside gene matches: 10.

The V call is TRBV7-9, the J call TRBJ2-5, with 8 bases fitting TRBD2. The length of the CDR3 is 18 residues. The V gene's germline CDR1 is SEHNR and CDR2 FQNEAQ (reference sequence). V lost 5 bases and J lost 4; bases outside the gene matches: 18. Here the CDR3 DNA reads TGTGCCAGCAGCCAATATTCGAAGCGGGAGTGGGGTGGAGAGACCCAGTACTTC. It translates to CASSQYSKREWGGETQYF.

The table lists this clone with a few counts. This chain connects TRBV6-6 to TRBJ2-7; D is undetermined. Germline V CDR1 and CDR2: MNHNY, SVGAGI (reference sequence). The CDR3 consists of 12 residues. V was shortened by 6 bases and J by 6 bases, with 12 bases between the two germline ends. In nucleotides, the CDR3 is TGTGCCAGCAGACAAGCGAGCACCGAGCAGTACTTC. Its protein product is CASRQASTEQYF.

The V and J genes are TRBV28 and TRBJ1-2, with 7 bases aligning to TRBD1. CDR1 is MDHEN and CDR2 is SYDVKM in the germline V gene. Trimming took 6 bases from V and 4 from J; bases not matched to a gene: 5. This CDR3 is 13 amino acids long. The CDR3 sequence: CASRGRGIYGYTF. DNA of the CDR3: TGTGCCAGCAGGGGCAGGGGGATCTATGGCTACACCTTC.